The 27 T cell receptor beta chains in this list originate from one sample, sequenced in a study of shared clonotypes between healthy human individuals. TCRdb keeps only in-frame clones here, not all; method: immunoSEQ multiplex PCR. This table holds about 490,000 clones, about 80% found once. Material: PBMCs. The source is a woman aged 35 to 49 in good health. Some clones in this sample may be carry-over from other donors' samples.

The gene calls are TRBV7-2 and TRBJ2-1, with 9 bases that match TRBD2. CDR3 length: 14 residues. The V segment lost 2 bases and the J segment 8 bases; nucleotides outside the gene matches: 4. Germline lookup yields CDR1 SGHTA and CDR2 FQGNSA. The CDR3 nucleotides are TGTGCCAGCAGCTTATTTGGCGGGAGGGATGAGCAGTTCTTC. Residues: CASSLFGGRDEQFF.

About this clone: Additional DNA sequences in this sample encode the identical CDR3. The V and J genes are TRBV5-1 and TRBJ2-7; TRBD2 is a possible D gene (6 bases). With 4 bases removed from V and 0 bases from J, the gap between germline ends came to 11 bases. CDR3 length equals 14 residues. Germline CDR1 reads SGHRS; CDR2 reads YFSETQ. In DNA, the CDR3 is TGCGCCAGCAGCCCGGGACTTAGCTCCTACGAGCAGTACTTC. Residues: CASSPGLSSYEQYF.

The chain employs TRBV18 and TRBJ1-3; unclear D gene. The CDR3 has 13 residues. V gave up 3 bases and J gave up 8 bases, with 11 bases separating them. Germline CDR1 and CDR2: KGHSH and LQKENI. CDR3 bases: TGTGCCAGCTCACCGGCTTTGGAGGACACCATATATTTT. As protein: CASSPALEDTIYF.

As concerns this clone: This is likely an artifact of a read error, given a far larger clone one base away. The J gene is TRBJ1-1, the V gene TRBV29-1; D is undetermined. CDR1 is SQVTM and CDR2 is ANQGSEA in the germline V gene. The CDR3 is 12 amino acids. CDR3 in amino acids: CSAYRGNTEASF. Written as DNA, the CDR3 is TGCAGCGCCTACCGTGGGAACACTGAAGCTTCCTTT.

The CDR3 here is CASNLGLAGLVGELFF. The CDR3 DNA sequence: TGTGCCAGCAACCTCGGACTAGCGGGATTGGTCGGGGAGCTGTTTTTT. The rearrangement joins TRBV7-2 to TRBJ2-2, with TRBD2 matching over 12 bases. The germline CDR1 and CDR2 sequences are SGHTA and FQGNSA. Trimming cost V 7 bases and J 7 bases; bases outside gene matches: 10. The CDR3 totals 16 residues.

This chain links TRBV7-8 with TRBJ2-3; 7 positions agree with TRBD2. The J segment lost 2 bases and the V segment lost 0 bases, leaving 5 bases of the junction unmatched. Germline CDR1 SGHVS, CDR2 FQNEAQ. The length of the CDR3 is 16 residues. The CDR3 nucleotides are TGTGCCAGCAGCTTAGCCGCCGCGGGAGCCACAGATACGCAGTATTTT. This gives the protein CASSLAAAGATDTQYF.

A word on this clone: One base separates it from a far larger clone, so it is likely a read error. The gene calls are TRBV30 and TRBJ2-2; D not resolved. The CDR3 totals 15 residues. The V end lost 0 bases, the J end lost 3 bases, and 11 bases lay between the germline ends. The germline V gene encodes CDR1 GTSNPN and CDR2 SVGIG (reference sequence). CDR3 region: CAWSVRPRDTGELFF. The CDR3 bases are TGTGCCTGGAGTGTAAGACCCCGGGACACCGGGGAGCTGTTTTTT.

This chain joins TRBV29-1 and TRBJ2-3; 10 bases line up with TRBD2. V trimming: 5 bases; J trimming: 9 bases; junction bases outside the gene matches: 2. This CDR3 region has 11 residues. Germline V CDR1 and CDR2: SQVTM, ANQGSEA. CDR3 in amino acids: CSVPSGSTQYF. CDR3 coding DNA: TGCAGCGTTCCTAGCGGGAGCACGCAGTATTTT.

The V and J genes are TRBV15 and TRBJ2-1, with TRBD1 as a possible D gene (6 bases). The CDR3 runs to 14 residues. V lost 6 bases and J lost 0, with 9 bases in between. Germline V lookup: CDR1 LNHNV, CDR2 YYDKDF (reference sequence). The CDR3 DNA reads TGTGCCACCAGGCTCAGGGGCTCCTACAATGAGCAGTTCTTC. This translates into CATRLRGSYNEQFF.

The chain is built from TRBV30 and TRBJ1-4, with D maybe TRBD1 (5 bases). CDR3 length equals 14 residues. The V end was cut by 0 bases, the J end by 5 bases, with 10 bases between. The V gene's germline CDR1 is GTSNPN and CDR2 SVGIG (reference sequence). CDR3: CAWSVWGGNEKLFF. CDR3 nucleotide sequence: TGTGCCTGGAGTGTATGGGGGGGAAATGAAAAACTGTTTTTT. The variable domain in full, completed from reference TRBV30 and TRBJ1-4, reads SQTIHQWPATLVQPVGSPLSLECTVEGTSNPNLYWYRQAAGRGLQLLFYSVGIGQISSEVPQNLSASRPQDRQFILSSKKLLLSDSGFYLCAWSVWGGNEKLFFGSGTQLSVL.

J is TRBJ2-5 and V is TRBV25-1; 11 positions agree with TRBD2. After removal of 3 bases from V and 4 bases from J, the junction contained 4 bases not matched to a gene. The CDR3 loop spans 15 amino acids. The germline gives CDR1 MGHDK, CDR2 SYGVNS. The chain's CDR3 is CASSETSGKSETQYF. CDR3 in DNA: TGTGCCAGCAGTGAGACTAGCGGGAAATCAGAGACCCAGTACTTC.

CDR3 sequence (DNA): TGTGCCAGCAGCGCATGGAGGTGGGGAAAAAGCACAGATACGCAGTATTTT. Its translation: CASSAWRWGKSTDTQYF. This chain joins TRBV9 and TRBJ2-3; a possible D gene is TRBD2 (5 bases). The CDR3 consists of 17 residues. V was trimmed by 3 bases and J by 0 bases, leaving 17 bases between them. From germline, CDR1 is SGDLS and CDR2 YYNGEE.

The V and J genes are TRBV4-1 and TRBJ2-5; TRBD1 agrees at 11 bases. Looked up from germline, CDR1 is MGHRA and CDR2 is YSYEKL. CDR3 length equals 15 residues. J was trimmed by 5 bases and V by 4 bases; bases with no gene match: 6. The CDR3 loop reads CASSPRTGGVETQYF. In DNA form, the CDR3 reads TGCGCCAGCAGCCCCAGGACAGGGGGCGTGGAGACCCAGTACTTC.

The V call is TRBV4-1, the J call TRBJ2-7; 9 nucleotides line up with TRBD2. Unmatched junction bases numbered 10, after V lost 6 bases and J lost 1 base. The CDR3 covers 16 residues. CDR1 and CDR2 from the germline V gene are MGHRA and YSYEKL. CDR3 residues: CASSKPKREESYEQYF. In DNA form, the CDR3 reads TGCGCCAGCAGTAAACCTAAGCGGGAGGAATCCTACGAGCAGTACTTC.

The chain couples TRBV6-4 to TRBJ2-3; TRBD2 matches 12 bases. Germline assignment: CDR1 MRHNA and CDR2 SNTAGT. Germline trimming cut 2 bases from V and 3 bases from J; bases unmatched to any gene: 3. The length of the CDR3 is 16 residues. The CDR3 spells CASSDATSGRTDTQYF. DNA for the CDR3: TGTGCCAGCAGTGACGCCACTAGCGGGAGGACAGATACGCAGTATTTT.

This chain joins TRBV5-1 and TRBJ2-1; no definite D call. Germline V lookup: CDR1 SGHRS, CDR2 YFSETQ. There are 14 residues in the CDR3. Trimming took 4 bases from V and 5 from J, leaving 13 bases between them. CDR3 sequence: CASSPPWTNNEQFF. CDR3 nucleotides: TGCGCCAGCAGCCCTCCGTGGACCAACAATGAGCAGTTCTTC.

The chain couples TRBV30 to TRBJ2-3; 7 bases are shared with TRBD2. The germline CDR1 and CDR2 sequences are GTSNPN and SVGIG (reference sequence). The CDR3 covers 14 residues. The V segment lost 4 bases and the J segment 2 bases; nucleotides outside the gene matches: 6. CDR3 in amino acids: CAWKALAATDTQYF. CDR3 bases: TGTGCCTGGAAGGCTCTAGCGGCCACAGATACGCAGTATTTT.

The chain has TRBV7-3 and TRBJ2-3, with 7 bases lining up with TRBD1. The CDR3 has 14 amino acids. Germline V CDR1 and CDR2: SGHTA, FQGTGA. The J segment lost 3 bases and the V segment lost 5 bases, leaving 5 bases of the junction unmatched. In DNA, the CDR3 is TGTGCCAGCAGCCCGAACAGGGGAACAGATACGCAGTATTTT. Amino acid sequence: CASSPNRGTDTQYF.

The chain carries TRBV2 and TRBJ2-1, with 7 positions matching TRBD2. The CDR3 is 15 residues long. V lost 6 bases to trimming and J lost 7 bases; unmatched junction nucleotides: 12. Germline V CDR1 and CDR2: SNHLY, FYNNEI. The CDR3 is CASRPAGNRINEQFF. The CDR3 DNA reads TGTGCCAGCAGGCCAGCGGGAAACCGAATTAATGAGCAGTTCTTC. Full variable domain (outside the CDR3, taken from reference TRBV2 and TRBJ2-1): EPEVTQTPSHQVTQMGQEVILRCVPISNHLYFYWYRQILGQKVEFLVSFYNNEISEKSEIFDDQFSVERPDGSNFTLKIRSTKLEDSAMYFCASRPAGNRINEQFFGPGTRLTVL.

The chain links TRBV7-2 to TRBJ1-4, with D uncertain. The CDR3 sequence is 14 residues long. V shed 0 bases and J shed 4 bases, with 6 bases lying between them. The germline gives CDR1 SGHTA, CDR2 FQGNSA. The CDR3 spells CASSLARSNEKLFF. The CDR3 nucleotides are TGTGCCAGCAGCTTAGCAAGGAGTAATGAAAAACTGTTTTTT.

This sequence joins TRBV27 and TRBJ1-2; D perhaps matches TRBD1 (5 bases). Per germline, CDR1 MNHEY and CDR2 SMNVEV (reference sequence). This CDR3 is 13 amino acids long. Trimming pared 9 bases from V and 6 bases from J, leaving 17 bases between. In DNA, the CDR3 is TGTGCCAGTAACCTCCGCGGGGGTCATGGCTACACCTTC. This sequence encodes CASNLRGGHGYTF.

The CDR3 sequence is CASSHRGQETDTQYF. CDR3 nucleotide sequence: TGTGCCAGCAGCCACCGGGGCCAGGAGACAGATACGCAGTATTTT. This chain links TRBV11-2 with TRBJ2-3; the D gene could be TRBD1 or TRBD2 (5 bases each). The CDR3 has 15 residues. CDR1 and CDR2 from the germline V gene are SGHAT and FQNNGV. V was pared by 5 bases and J by 3 bases, with 15 bases between.

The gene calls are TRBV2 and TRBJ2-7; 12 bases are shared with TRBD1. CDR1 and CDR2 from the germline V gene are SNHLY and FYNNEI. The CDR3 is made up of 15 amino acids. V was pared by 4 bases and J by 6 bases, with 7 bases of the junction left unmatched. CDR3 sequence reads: CASSGGQGAVGEQYF. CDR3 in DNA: TGTGCCAGCAGTGGGGGACAGGGGGCGGTAGGCGAGCAGTACTTC. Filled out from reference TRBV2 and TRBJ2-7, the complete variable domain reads EPEVTQTPSHQVTQMGQEVILRCVPISNHLYFYWYRQILGQKVEFLVSFYNNEISEKSEIFDDQFSVERPDGSNFTLKIRSTKLEDSAMYFCASSGGQGAVGEQYFGPGTRLTVT.

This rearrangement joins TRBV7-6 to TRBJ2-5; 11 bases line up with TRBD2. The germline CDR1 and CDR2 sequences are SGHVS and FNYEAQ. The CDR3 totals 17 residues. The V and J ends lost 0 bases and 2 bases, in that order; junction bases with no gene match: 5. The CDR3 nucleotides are TGTGCCAGCAGCTTAGCCGTGGGACTAGCGGCTCAAGAGACCCAGTACTTC. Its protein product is CASSLAVGLAAQETQYF.

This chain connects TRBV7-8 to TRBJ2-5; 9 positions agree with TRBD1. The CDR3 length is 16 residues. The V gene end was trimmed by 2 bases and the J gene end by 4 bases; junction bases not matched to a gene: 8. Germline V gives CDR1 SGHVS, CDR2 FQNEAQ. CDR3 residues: CASSLPPQGARETQYF. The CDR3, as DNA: TGTGCCAGCAGCTTACCCCCACAGGGGGCCCGAGAGACCCAGTACTTC.

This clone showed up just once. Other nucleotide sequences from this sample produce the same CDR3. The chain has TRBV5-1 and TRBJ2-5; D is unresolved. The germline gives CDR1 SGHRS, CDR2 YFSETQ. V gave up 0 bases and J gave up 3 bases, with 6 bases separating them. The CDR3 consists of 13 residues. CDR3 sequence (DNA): TGCGCCAGCAGCTTGGTGGGCGAAGAGACCCAGTACTTC. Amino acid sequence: CASSLVGEETQYF.

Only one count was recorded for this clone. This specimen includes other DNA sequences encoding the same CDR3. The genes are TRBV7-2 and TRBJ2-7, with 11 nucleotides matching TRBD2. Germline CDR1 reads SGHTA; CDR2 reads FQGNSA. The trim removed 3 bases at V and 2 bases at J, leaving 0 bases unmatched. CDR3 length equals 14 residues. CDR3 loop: CASSLGLAAYEQYF. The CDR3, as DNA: TGTGCCAGCAGCTTGGGACTAGCGGCCTACGAGCAGTACTTC.